In its sample, the clone carrying this T cell receptor beta chain was seen once. What was amplified from RNA transcripts were TCR beta CDR3 regions. First-round RT-PCR targeting the TCR CDR3 was performed with the HTBI primer set. TCRdb ran MiXCR on the multiplex PCR reads and lists one entry per CDR3 protein. This sample has over 150,000 distinct CDR3 sequences, with about a sixth found just once. Hyperthyroidism of Graves' type that showed no ophthalmopathy progression within 18 months was stable. Hyperthyroidism in the patients, aged 18 to 65, was newly diagnosed and under 2 months in duration. Orbital computed tomography and thyroid ultrasound, together with serum TRAb and thyroxine and clinical symptoms, were used for diagnoses. The data were obtained in a study of T cells in Graves' hyperthyroidism and ophthalmopathy. Germline CDR1 reads SNHLY; CDR2 reads FYNNEI. Trimming pared 6 bases from V and 1 base from J, leaving 18 bases between. This CDR3 has 16 residues.

The genes are TRBV2 and TRBJ1-1; D is undetermined. The source of this sequence is a woman aged 50 to 60 with Graves' hyperthyroidism. Sequenced input: blood. CDR3 sequence: CASRRSALTSNTEAFF. The CDR3 bases are TGTGCCAGCAGGAGGTCGGCTCTTACCTCGAACACTGAAGCTTTCTTT.